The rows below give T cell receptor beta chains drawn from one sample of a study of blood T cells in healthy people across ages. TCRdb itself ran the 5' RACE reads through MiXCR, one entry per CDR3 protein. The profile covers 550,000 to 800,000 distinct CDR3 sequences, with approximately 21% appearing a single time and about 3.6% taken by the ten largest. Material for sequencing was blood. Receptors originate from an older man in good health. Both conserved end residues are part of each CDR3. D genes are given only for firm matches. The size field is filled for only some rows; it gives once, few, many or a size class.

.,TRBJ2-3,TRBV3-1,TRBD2,CASSHHALAGGTGTQYF,TGTGCCAGCAGCCACCACGCACTAGCGGGAGGGACAGGTACGCAGTATTTT
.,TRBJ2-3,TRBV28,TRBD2,CASSTTSGEGDTQYF,TGTGCCAGCAGCACCACTAGCGGAGAGGGGGATACGCAGTATTTT
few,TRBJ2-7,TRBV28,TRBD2,CASSGVTSGRGFYEQYF,TGTGCCAGCAGTGGTGTGACTAGCGGGAGAGGCTTCTACGAGCAGTACTTC
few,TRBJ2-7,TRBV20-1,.,CSASSGDSYEQYF,TGCAGTGCTAGTTCCGGGGACTCCTACGAGCAGTACTTC
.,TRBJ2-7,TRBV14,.,CASSQVGGSYEQYF,TGTGCCAGCAGCCAAGTGGGGGGCTCCTACGAGCAGTACTTC
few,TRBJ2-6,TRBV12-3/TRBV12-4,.,CASSLGSRVSGANVLTF,TGTGCCAGCAGTTTAGGAAGCAGGGTCTCTGGGGCCAACGTCCTGACTTTC
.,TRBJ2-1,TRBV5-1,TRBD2,CASRFGRLNEQFF,TGCGCCAGCAGGTTCGGGAGGTTGAATGAGCAGTTCTTC
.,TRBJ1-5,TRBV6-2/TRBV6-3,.,CAITDKSNQPQHF,TGTGCCATCACCGACAAAAGCAATCAGCCCCAGCATTTT
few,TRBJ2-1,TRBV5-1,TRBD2,CASSLVVAGVVEQFF,TGCGCCAGCAGCTTGGTCGTAGCGGGAGTAGTTGAGCAGTTCTTC
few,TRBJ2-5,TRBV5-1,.,CASKTSQETQYF,TGCGCCAGCAAGACTAGTCAAGAGACCCAGTACTTC
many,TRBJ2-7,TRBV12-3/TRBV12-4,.,CASSFGGLGEQYF,TGTGCCAGCAGTTTTGGGGGTCTGGGCGAGCAGTACTTC
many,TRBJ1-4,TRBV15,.,CATSQWGSEKLFF,TGTGCCACCAGCCAATGGGGTTCTGAAAAACTGTTTTTT
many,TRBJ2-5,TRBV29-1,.,CSVAAPGQKQETQYF,TGCAGCGTTGCGGCCCCAGGACAGAAGCAAGAGACCCAGTACTTC
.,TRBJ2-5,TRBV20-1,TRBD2,CSARDPASGTETQYF,TGCAGTGCTAGAGATCCGGCTAGCGGGACGGAGACCCAGTACTTC
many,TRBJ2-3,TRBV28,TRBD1,CASSSIPGQGADTQYF,TGTGCCAGCAGTTCGATCCCGGGACAGGGGGCTGATACGCAGTATTTT
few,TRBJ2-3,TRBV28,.,CASSLSLGRDTQYF,TGTGCCAGCAGTTTAAGCTTGGGGAGGGATACGCAGTATTTT
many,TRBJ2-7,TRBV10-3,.,CAISETGGYEQYF,TGTGCCATCAGTGAGACAGGAGGCTACGAGCAGTACTTC
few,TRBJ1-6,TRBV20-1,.,CSASPDGVSYNSPLHF,TGCAGTGCTAGTCCAGACGGGGTATCCTATAATTCACCCCTCCACTTT
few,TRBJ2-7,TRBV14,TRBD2,CASSQGLEDEQYF,TGTGCCAGCAGCCAGGGACTAGAGGACGAGCAGTACTTC
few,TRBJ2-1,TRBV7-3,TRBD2,CASSLRLARISEQFF,TGTGCCAGCAGCCTTCGACTAGCCCGGATATCCGAGCAGTTCTTC
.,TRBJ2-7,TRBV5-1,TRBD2,CASSLEGGRSYEQYF,TGCGCCAGCAGCTTGGAGGGCGGGAGGTCCTACGAGCAGTACTTC
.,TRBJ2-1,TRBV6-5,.,CASSRVSRSYNEQFF,TGTGCCAGCAGTCGGGTCTCCCGGTCCTACAATGAGCAGTTCTTC
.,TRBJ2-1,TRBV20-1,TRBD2,CSARGTPLAGEQFF,TGCAGTGCTAGAGGAACCCCTTTAGCGGGAGAGCAGTTCTTC
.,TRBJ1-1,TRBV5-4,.,CASSSPSRGASSEAFF,TGTGCCAGCAGCTCCCCGTCGCGGGGGGCCAGCTCTGAAGCTTTCTTT
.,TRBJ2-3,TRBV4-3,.,CASSPSWGGGRSATQYF,TGCGCCAGCAGCCCGTCATGGGGCGGAGGACGGTCAGCTACGCAGTATTTT
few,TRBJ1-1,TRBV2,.,CASSITGASTEAFF,TGTGCCAGCAGTATCACTGGGGCGAGTACTGAAGCTTTCTTT
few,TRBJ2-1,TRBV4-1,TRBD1,CASSDPGQGGDEQFF,TGCGCCAGCAGCGACCCGGGACAGGGTGGCGATGAGCAGTTCTTC
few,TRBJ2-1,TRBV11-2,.,CASSIFEDLNNEQFF,TGTGCCAGCAGCATCTTTGAGGACCTTAACAATGAGCAGTTCTTC
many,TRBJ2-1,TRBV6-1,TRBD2,CASSVTAGDEQFF,TGTGCCAGCAGTGTGACGGCGGGGGATGAGCAGTTCTTC
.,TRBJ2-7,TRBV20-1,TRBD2,CSYLAEDSYEQYF,TGCAGTTATCTAGCGGAGGACTCCTACGAGCAGTACTTC
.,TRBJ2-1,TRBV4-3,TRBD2,CASSQESSGSYEQFF,TGCGCCAGCAGCCAAGAATCTAGCGGGAGCTATGAGCAGTTCTTC
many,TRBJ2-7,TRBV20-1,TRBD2,CSASLRRTSSSYEQYF,TGCAGTGCTAGCCTCCGCCGGACTAGCTCATCCTACGAGCAGTACTTC
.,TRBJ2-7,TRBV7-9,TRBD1,CASSLDWTGGGYEQYF,TGTGCCAGCAGCTTAGATTGGACAGGGGGCGGCTACGAGCAGTACTTC
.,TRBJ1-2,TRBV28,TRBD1,CASRVGTGGNYGYTF,TGTGCCAGCCGGGTCGGGACAGGGGGCAACTATGGCTACACCTTC
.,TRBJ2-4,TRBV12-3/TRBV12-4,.,CASLQGAAKNIQYF,TGTGCCAGCCTTCAAGGCGCCGCCAAAAACATTCAGTACTTC
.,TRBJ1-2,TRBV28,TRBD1,CASSLPPGGGNGYTF,TGTGCCAGCAGTTTACCCCCAGGGGGCGGGAATGGCTACACCTTC
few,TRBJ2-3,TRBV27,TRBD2,CASSRLAGGRLGFADTQYF,TGTGCCAGCAGTAGGCTAGCGGGAGGCCGCCTGGGGTTTGCAGATACGCAGTATTTT
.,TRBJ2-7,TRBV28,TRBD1,CASTLGQDNYEQYF,TGTGCCAGCACCCTGGGACAGGACAACTACGAGCAGTACTTC
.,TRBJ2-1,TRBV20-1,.,CSARQGSRSYNEQFF,TGCAGTGCTAGACAGGGGAGTCGCTCCTACAATGAGCAGTTCTTC
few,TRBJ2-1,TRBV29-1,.,CSVRDLSSYNEQFF,TGCAGCGTCAGGGACTTAAGCTCCTACAATGAGCAGTTCTTC
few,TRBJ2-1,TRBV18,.,CASSPERGVYNEQFF,TGTGCCAGCTCACCGGAACGCGGGGTGTACAATGAGCAGTTCTTC
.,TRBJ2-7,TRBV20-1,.,CSARQGNYYEQYF,TGCAGTGCTAGGCAGGGTAATTACTACGAGCAGTACTTC
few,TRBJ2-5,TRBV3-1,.,CASSQSVEETQYF,TGTGCCAGCAGCCAATCTGTGGAGGAGACCCAGTACTTC
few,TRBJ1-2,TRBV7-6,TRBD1,CASTTGGISRGYGYTF,TGTGCCAGCACCACAGGGGGTATCTCCCGTGGCTATGGCTACACCTTC
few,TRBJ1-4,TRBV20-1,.,CSARTRTLGGEKLFF,TGCAGTGCTAGAACTAGGACGCTCGGCGGCGAAAAACTGTTTTTT
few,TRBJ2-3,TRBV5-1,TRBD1,CASSSGQGKADTQYF,TGCGCCAGCAGCTCCGGACAGGGAAAAGCGGATACGCAGTATTTT
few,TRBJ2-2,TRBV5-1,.,CASRVSENTGELFF,TGCGCCAGCAGGGTTAGCGAGAACACCGGGGAGCTGTTTTTT
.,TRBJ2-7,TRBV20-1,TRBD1,CSARDPGQGLYEQYF,TGCAGTGCTAGAGATCCGGGACAGGGGCTATACGAGCAGTACTTC
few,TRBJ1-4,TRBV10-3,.,CAISESAGRAEKLFF,TGTGCCATCAGTGAGTCTGCAGGGAGGGCTGAAAAACTGTTTTTT
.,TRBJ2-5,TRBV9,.,CASSAVGVRGETQYF,TGTGCCAGCAGCGCGGTCGGGGTAAGAGGAGAGACCCAGTACTTC
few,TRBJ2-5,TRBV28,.,CASTSWETQYF,TGTGCCAGCACCTCTTGGGAGACCCAGTACTTC
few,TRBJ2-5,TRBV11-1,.,CASSLIHLETQYF,TGTGCCAGCAGCTTAATCCATCTGGAGACCCAGTACTTC
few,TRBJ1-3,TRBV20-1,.,CSARDLRGVAGNTIYF,TGCAGTGCTAGAGATTTGAGAGGGGTGGCTGGAAACACCATATATTTT
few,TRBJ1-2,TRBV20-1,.,CSARRDPSGLPRSGYTF,TGCAGTGCTAGAAGAGACCCAAGTGGACTTCCCCGGAGTGGCTACACCTTC
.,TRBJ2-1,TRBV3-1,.,CASSQDRVRDTEQFF,TGTGCCAGCAGCCAAGACCGTGTACGGGATACTGAGCAGTTCTTC
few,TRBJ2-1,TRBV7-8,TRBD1,CASSLVGQGKSYNEQFF,TGTGCCAGCAGCTTAGTGGGACAGGGCAAATCCTACAATGAGCAGTTCTTC
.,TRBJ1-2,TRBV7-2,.,CASSLERLSGYTF,TGTGCCAGCAGCTTAGAACGTTTGAGTGGCTACACCTTC
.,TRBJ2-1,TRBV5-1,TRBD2,CASSFGLADSGNEQFF,TGCGCCAGCAGCTTTGGACTAGCGGATTCAGGGAATGAGCAGTTCTTC
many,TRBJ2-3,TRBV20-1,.,CSARDRGSGPDTQYF,TGCAGTGCTAGAGATCGGGGTTCGGGACCAGATACGCAGTATTTT
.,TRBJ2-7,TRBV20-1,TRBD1,CSAGQGDEQYF,TGCAGTGCTGGACAGGGCGACGAGCAGTACTTC